The 13 T cell receptor beta chains below all came from one sample that was sequenced in a study of tumor-infiltrating lymphocytes in primary liver carcinoma. TCR beta cDNA was prepared out of about 510 ng total RNA by means of a constant-region primer. Three nested multiplex PCR rounds, a slightly modified ARM-PCR, produced the libraries for TCR beta. TRBV1-TRBV30 forward primers paired with a C-beta reverse primer drove the first two PCR rounds, about 10 cycles each. TCRdb processed the multiplex PCR reads anew with MiXCR; each CDR3 protein has one entry. Of 65,000 to 90,000 distinct CDR3 sequences listed, 72% are singletons. Bulk tissue was left unsorted, and RNA and DNA were co-extracted from about 20-30 mg of it. The sequencing input was liver tumor tissue from sampling region 1. Subset specified: tumor region T1, superior pole. These receptor sequences come from a man aged 40-49 years with primary liver carcinoma and hepatitis B virus infection.

The chain is built from TRBV24-1 and TRBJ2-5; TRBD2 is a possible D gene (6 bases). Trimming took 4 bases from V and 4 from J, leaving 18 bases between them. There are 16 residues in the CDR3. Germline CDR1 reads KGHDR; CDR2 reads SFDVKD. The CDR3 sequence is CATSENDGTSGETQYF. The CDR3, as DNA: TGTGCCACCAGTGAGAATGACGGGACTTCGGGAGAGACCCAGTACTTC.

The chain is built from TRBV11-1 and TRBJ2-7; maybe TRBD1 (6 bases). CDR3 length: 15 residues. Germline-derived CDR1 and CDR2 are SGHAT and FQDESV (reference sequence). With 10 bases removed from V and 0 bases from J, the gap between germline ends came to 19 bases. The CDR3 here is CANGFYGQFSYEQYF. The CDR3 coding sequence is TGTGCCAACGGCTTCTACGGACAGTTCTCCTACGAGCAGTACTTC.

Remarks on this clonotype: The junction departs from germline at one end; a sequencing error may be responsible. V and J are TRBV6-2 or TRBV6-3 and TRBJ2-6; D is possibly TRBD1 (6 bases). CDR1 MNHEY and CDR2 SVGEGT come from the germline V gene. This CDR3 spans 16 amino acids. The chain's CDR3 is CTSKTWTASGANVLTF. In DNA, the CDR3 is TGTACCAGCAAAACCTGGACAGCCTCTGGGGCCAACGTCCTGACTTTC.

This clonotype was observed once. Since a much larger clone is just one base distant, this may be a read error. The rearrangement joins TRBV28 to TRBJ2-5, with 8 bases identical to TRBD1. The CDR3 is made up of 15 amino acids. With 4 bases clipped from V and 4 bases from J, the junction kept 8 bases outside the gene matches. Germline loops: CDR1 MDHEN, CDR2 SYDVKM. The CDR3 region has the DNA TGTGCCAGCAGTTCTGTGACAGGGGATTCAGAGACCCAGTACTTC. This encodes CASSSVTGDSETQYF.

This clonotype was counted only a few times. This could be a read error, since a much larger clone is one nucleotide away. The genes are TRBV5-6 and TRBJ2-1, with TRBD2 identical over 7 bases. CDR1 SGHDT and CDR2 YYEEEE come from the germline V gene. The CDR3 extends over 15 amino acids. The CDR3 reads CASRPRERTYNEQLF. The CDR3 bases are TGTGCCAGCAGACCGCGGGAGAGGACATACAATGAGCAGCTCTTC.

The rearrangement uses TRBV11-2 and TRBJ1-2; the D gene is possibly TRBD1 (5 bases). This CDR3 region has 13 residues. V lost 5 bases to trimming and J lost 4 bases, with 11 bases between them. Germline V gene sequence: CDR1 SGHAT, CDR2 FQNNGV. CDR3 region: CASSQGWSYGYTF. Here the CDR3 DNA reads TGTGCCAGCAGCCAGGGTTGGAGCTATGGCTACACCTTC.

Worth noting for this clonotype: The junction does not match germline at one end; this may be a read error. The rearrangement links TRBV10-1 to TRBJ2-1; D may be TRBD1 (5 bases). The CDR3 extends over 14 amino acids. Germline V gene lookup returns CDR1 WNHNN and CDR2 SYGVQD (reference sequence). Here the CDR3 DNA reads TGCGCCAGCAGCGACAGAAGCTCCCACAATGAGCAATTCTTT. As protein: CASSDRSSHNEQFF.

This clonotype was detected a few times. A clone one base away is much larger, so this may be a read error. The V gene is TRBV29-1, the J gene TRBJ2-3; TRBD1 matches 7 bases. This CDR3 region has 14 residues. Per germline, CDR1 SQVTM and CDR2 ANQGSEA. CDR3 amino acids: CSVDPTGAKDAQYF. CDR3 nucleotide sequence: TGCAGCGTTGACCCTACAGGGGCAAAAGATGCGCAGTATTTT.

This chain uses TRBV9 with TRBJ2-2; 7 bases align to TRBD2. V lost 0 bases, J lost 9 bases, and 11 bases stayed unmatched. The CDR3 loop spans 16 amino acids. Germline V CDR1 and CDR2: SGDLS, YYNGEE. CDR3 loop: CASSVGLRGDGRELFF. The CDR3 nucleotides read TGTGCCAGCAGCGTAGGGCTCCGGGGGGATGGGAGGGAGCTGTTTTTT.

Remarks on this clonotype: One end of the junction is discordant with germline, which a read error may explain. The chain joins TRBV29-1 to TRBJ2-5, with 7 nucleotides matching TRBD2. The length of the CDR3 is 13 residues. Germline V gene lookup returns CDR1 SQVTM and CDR2 ANQGSEA. This CDR3 reads CSVVGRAAEIQYF. The CDR3 bases are TGCAGCGTTGTTGGGAGGGCTGCTGAGATCCAGTACTTC.

This clonotype showed up just once. One end of the junction varies from germline; a read error may be responsible. This rearrangement joins TRBV4-1 to TRBJ2-7; D may be TRBD2 (7 bases). The CDR3 extends over 15 amino acids. Germline CDR1 MGHRA, CDR2 YSYEKL. CDR3 sequence (DNA): TGTGCTAGCAGCCCTCAGGGAGGGGGCTCCTACGAGCAGTACTTC. Its translation is CASSPQGGGSYEQYF.

The genes are TRBV11-1 and TRBJ2-1; 9 nucleotides agree with TRBD2. Germline V gives CDR1 SGHAT, CDR2 FQDESV (reference sequence). V gave up 8 bases and J gave up 9 bases; unmatched junction bases: 11. This CDR3 has 14 amino acids. CDR3 sequence: CASGLYGTSSEQFF. The DNA for the CDR3 is TGTGCCAGCGGTTTATATGGGACTAGCAGTGAGCAGTTCTTC.

On this clonotype: A much larger clone lies a single base off, so this may be a read error. The chain joins TRBV28 to TRBJ2-3, with 9 bases matching TRBD2. The J segment lost 5 bases and the V segment lost 6 bases, leaving 6 bases of the junction unmatched. Germline V gene lookup returns CDR1 MDHEN and CDR2 SYDVKM. This CDR3 is 14 amino acids long. In DNA, the CDR3 is TGTGCCAGCAGCCTTAGCGGGAGTGAAGATACGCAGTATTTT. It translates to CASSLSGSEDTQYF. Drawing the rest from reference TRBV28 and TRBJ2-3, the complete variable domain is DVKVTQSSRYLVKRTGEKVFLECVQDMDHENMFWYRQDPGLGLRLIYFSYDVKMKEKGDIPEGYSVSREKKERFSLILESASTNQTSMYLCASSLSGSEDTQYFGPGTRLTVL.